Listed below are T cell receptor beta chains from one sample, sequenced in a study of Tregs in tolerant kidney transplant recipients. The table came from immunoSEQ multiplex PCR; TCRdb's copy has only in-frame clones and leaves some out. The sample lists about 46,000 clones, about 89% occurring once. Sequencing input: Tregs from blood. Every receptor here comes from a human donor in good health. CDR3s include the opening cysteine and the closing phenylalanine or tryptophan. Each record gives: CDR3 DNA, CDR3 protein, J gene, clone size, V gene, D gene. D genes are given only for firm matches. Size is stated for part of the rows, as once, few or many counts, or as a class when the clone is expanded.

DNA: TGCAGCGTTGATGCGGACAGGAGGAACACTGAAGCTTTCTTT; CDR3: CSVDADRRNTEAFF; J: TRBJ1-1; size: once; V: TRBV29-1; D: TRBD1
DNA: TGCGCCAGCAGCCAGGGGGCGCGTAACTATGGCTACACCTTC; CDR3: CASSQGARNYGYTF; J: TRBJ1-2; size: -; V: TRBV5-1; D: TRBD1
DNA: TGTGCCAGCAGTGAGCAGGGTAACTATGGCTACACCTTC; CDR3: CASSEQGNYGYTF; J: TRBJ1-2; size: -; V: TRBV2; D: -
DNA: TGTGCCAGCAGTTTCGGCCTAGCGGAGTACCAAGAGACCCAGTACTTC; CDR3: CASSFGLAEYQETQYF; J: TRBJ2-5; size: -; V: TRBV27; D: TRBD2
DNA: TGTGCCAGCAGCTTAGCCGGAGTGAACACCGGGGAGCTGTTTTTT; CDR3: CASSLAGVNTGELFF; J: TRBJ2-2; size: -; V: TRBV7-2; D: -
DNA: TGTGCCAGCAGTTACCCCGAGGGGACACTCTATGGCTACACCTTC; CDR3: CASSYPEGTLYGYTF; J: TRBJ1-2; size: -; V: TRBV6-6; D: -
DNA: TGCGCCAGCAGTGAGTTTGGCGGCAGCACAGATACGCAGTATTTT; CDR3: CASSEFGGSTDTQYF; J: TRBJ2-3; size: -; V: TRBV10-1; D: -
DNA: TGTGCCTGGAGGGGACAGGGGAATTCACCCCTCCACTTT; CDR3: CAWRGQGNSPLHF; J: TRBJ1-6; size: -; V: TRBV30; D: TRBD1
DNA: TGTGCCAGCAGCGAGAACAGGGCCCCTGAAGCTTTCTTT; CDR3: CASSENRAPEAFF; J: TRBJ1-1; size: few; V: TRBV6-1; D: -
DNA: TGTGCCAGCACCCACCGGGGAGGTATTCAGCCCCAGCATTTT; CDR3: CASTHRGGIQPQHF; J: TRBJ1-5; size: -; V: TRBV6-1; D: -
DNA: TGTGCCATCAGCCGGGACACCCAATCCTACGAGCAGTACTTC; CDR3: CAISRDTQSYEQYF; J: TRBJ2-7; size: -; V: TRBV10-3; D: -
DNA: TGTGCCAGTAGTATAGGGCAGAATAATGAGCAGTTCTTC; CDR3: CASSIGQNNEQFF; J: TRBJ2-1; size: -; V: TRBV19; D: -
DNA: TGTGCCAGCTCACTTGCGGGAGGATCACCCCTCCACTTT; CDR3: CASSLAGGSPLHF; J: TRBJ1-6; size: -; V: TRBV18; D: -
DNA: TGTGCCAGCCCCAGGGGGGACACTGAAGCTTTCTTT; CDR3: CASPRGDTEAFF; J: TRBJ1-1; size: -; V: TRBV21-1; D: -
DNA: TGTGCTAGCAGCCCGGGAAGCGGGGCCAACGTCCTGACTTTC; CDR3: CASSPGSGANVLTF; J: TRBJ2-6; size: -; V: TRBV7-7; D: -
DNA: TGCGCCAGCAGCTTAGTTAGCGGGAGGCCTTCCTACGAGCAGTACTTC; CDR3: CASSLVSGRPSYEQYF; J: TRBJ2-7; size: -; V: TRBV5-1; D: TRBD2
DNA: TGTGCCAGCTCACCCCCGCTACCTGTGGGGGAGGCCGGAGAGCAGTACTTC; CDR3: CASSPPLPVGEAGEQYF; J: TRBJ2-7; size: -; V: TRBV18; D: -
DNA: TGTGCCAGCAGCCCTAGCGGGACTAGCTCCTACGAGCAGTACTTC; CDR3: CASSPSGTSSYEQYF; J: TRBJ2-7; size: -; V: TRBV6-5; D: TRBD2
DNA: TGTGCCAGCATGGCGTTTTCCTATTCACCCCTCCACTTT; CDR3: CASMAFSYSPLHF; J: TRBJ1-6; size: once; V: TRBV6-1; D: -
DNA: TGTGCCAGCAGCGTAGGGCCAGCGGGGGTCCAAGAGACCCAGTACTTC; CDR3: CASSVGPAGVQETQYF; J: TRBJ2-5; size: -; V: TRBV9; D: TRBD2
DNA: TGTGCCAGCAGCGTAGGTCAGCCAGATACGCAGTATTTT; CDR3: CASSVGQPDTQYF; J: TRBJ2-3; size: once; V: TRBV9; D: -
DNA: TGCGCCAGCAGTTCCGGACAGCCGAGCTCCTACGAGCAGTACTTC; CDR3: CASSSGQPSSYEQYF; J: TRBJ2-7; size: -; V: TRBV5-1; D: -
DNA: TGCGCCAGCAGCCGCCCCGCGGGAGGCAACTATGGCTACACCTTC; CDR3: CASSRPAGGNYGYTF; J: TRBJ1-2; size: -; V: TRBV5-1; D: -
DNA: TGTGCCTGGAGTTCCAAAGGAATCTATGGCTACACCTTC; CDR3: CAWSSKGIYGYTF; J: TRBJ1-2; size: -; V: TRBV30; D: -
DNA: TGCGCCAGCAGCTTGGTCGGGGGTCGCACTGAAGCTTTCTTT; CDR3: CASSLVGGRTEAFF; J: TRBJ1-1; size: -; V: TRBV5-1; D: -
DNA: TGTGCCAGCAGCCGAGACAGGAATACCTATGGCTACACCTTC; CDR3: CASSRDRNTYGYTF; J: TRBJ1-2; size: once; V: TRBV13; D: -
DNA: TGCGCCAGCAGTCAATCCGCTACGGGGGTTGGCTACACCTTC; CDR3: CASSQSATGVGYTF; J: TRBJ1-2; size: -; V: TRBV23-1; D: -
DNA: TGTGCCAGCAGTGAACGGTCAGGGAGGTACAACGAGCAGTACTTC; CDR3: CASSERSGRYNEQYF; J: TRBJ2-7; size: -; V: TRBV2; D: -
DNA: TGCAGCGTTGAAGCAGGGGGCTCCCCGGGCCCGTACTTC; CDR3: CSVEAGGSPGPYF; J: TRBJ2-7; size: -; V: TRBV29-1; D: TRBD1
DNA: TGCGCCAGCAAATCCGGGACCGAGCAGTACTTC; CDR3: CASKSGTEQYF; J: TRBJ2-7; size: -; V: TRBV5-1; D: -
DNA: TGTGCCAGCAGCTCGGGACAGCGTTATAGCAATCAGCCCCAGCATTTT; CDR3: CASSSGQRYSNQPQHF; J: TRBJ1-5; size: -; V: TRBV7-2; D: TRBD1
DNA: TGTGCCAGCAGCGAAACGGCAAGGCGGCCAGCTTTCTTT; CDR3: CASSETARRPAFF; J: TRBJ1-1; size: -; V: TRBV6-5; D: -
DNA: TGCAGCGTTGCTTGGGGTGCACTCTATGGCTACACCTTC; CDR3: CSVAWGALYGYTF; J: TRBJ1-2; size: -; V: TRBV29-1; D: -